The clone carrying this T cell receptor beta chain was seen many times. This record comes from a study of T-cell memory formation after mild COVID-19. V shed 6 bases, J shed 3 bases, and the junction held 7 bases outside the gene matches. Germline V gives CDR1 SNHLY, CDR2 FYNNEI. The CDR3 extends over 14 amino acids. After 5'RACE with constant-segment primers, TCR alpha and TCR beta cDNA libraries carrying sample barcodes and UMIs were obtained. MiXCR, applied by TCRdb to the 5' RACE reads, yields one record per CDR3 protein. Here the sample spans some 200,000 distinct CDR3 sequences, 9.5% to 10% being singletons.

The receptor comes from a man in his late teens or twenties who had mild COVID-19 (a few samples of this study predate the infection). Cell type and time point are not known. Sequencing was performed on PBMCs or a T cell subset sorted from them (not recorded which). The chain joins TRBV2 to TRBJ2-7; TRBD2 matches 8 bases. The CDR3 DNA reads as TGTGCCAGCAGGGCCGGGACTAGAGGCTACGAGCAGTACTTC. Encoded protein: CASRAGTRGYEQYF.